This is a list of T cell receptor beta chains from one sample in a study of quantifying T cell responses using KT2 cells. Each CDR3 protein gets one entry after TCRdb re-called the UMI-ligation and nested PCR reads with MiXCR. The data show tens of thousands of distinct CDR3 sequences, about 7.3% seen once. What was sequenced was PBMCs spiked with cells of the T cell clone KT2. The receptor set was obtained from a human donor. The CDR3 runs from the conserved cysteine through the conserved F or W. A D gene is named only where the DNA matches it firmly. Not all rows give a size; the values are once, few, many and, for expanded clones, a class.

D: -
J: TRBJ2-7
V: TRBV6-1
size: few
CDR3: CASSDIYEQYF
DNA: TGTGCCAGCAGTGACATCTACGAGCAGTACTTC

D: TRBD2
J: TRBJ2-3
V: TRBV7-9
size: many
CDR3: CASSLGTGGDTDTQYF
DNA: TGTGCCAGCAGCTTAGGAACGGGAGGCGACACAGATACGCAGTATTTT

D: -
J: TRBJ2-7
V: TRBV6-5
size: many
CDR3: CASSKPGNEQYF
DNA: TGTGCCAGCAGTAAACCGGGGAACGAGCAGTACTTC

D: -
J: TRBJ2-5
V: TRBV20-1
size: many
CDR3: CSAPSPGETQYF
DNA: TGCAGTGCTCCGTCCCCCGGGGAGACCCAGTACTTC

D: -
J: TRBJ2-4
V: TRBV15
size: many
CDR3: CATSRDPGAYIQYF
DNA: TGTGCCACCAGCAGAGATCCGGGGGCATACATTCAGTACTTC

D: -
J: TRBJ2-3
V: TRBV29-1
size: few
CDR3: CSGATVGHPTDTQYF
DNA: TGCAGCGGAGCAACGGTGGGACACCCCACAGATACGCAGTATTTT

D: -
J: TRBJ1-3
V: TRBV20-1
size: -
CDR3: CSASKGRVDTIYF
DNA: TGCAGTGCTAGTAAGGGCAGGGTAGACACCATATATTTT

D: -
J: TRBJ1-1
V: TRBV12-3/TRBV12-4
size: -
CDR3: CASSLIKRFVNTEAFF
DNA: TGTGCCAGCAGTTTGATTAAGCGGTTCGTGAACACTGAAGCTTTCTTT

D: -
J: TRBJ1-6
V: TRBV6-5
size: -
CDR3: CASSPLSGRNSPLHF
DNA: TGTGCCAGCAGTCCCCTTTCAGGGCGAAATTCACCCCTCCACTTT

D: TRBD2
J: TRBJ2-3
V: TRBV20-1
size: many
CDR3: CSVGKAEGGGDTQYF
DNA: TGCAGTGTGGGTAAAGCGGAGGGCGGGGGAGATACGCAGTATTTT

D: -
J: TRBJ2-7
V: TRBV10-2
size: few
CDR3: CASSERVGAGSYEQYF
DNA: TGCGCCAGCAGTGAGAGGGTCGGGGCAGGATCCTACGAGCAGTACTTC

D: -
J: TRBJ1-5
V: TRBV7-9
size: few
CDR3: CASSLGAEPQNF
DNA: TGTGCCAGCAGCTTAGGAGCTGAGCCCCAGAATTTT

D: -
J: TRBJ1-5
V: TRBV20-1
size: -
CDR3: CSASTGRSSNQPQHF
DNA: TGCAGTGCCTCAACCGGACGGAGTAGCAATCAGCCCCAGCATTTT

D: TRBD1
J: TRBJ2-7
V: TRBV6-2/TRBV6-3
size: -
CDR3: CASRSPGDRGYEQYF
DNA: TGTGCCAGCAGAAGCCCCGGGGACAGGGGTTACGAGCAGTACTTC

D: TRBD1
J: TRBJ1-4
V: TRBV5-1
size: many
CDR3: CASSSRDRPNEKLFF
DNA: TGCGCCAGCAGCTCCCGGGACAGGCCTAACGAAAAACTGTTTTTT